Below, one T cell receptor beta chain is given with its context. This entry is derived from a study of Ad26.COV2.S vaccination and SARS-CoV-2 variants. Method: immunoSEQ multiplex PCR; TCRdb's copy keeps in-frame clones and lacks some. The repertoire holds hundreds of thousands of clones, 80% to 90% seen once, with about 1.5% in the top ten. The sample's treatment: around 19 received Ad26.COV2.S at low or high dose, single or two shots; 5 received placebo; per-sample allocation not given. Sampling was performed 63 days after the first vaccine or placebo injection. The CDR3 length is 14 residues. Unmatched junction bases numbered 7, after V lost 2 bases and J lost 9 bases. Germline V lookup: CDR1 MNHEY, CDR2 SVGAGI.

This sequence joins TRBV6-5 and TRBJ2-4; 7 bases are shared with TRBD1. The receptor was isolated from a person aged 18-60 years who received the Ad26.COV2.S COVID-19 vaccine or a placebo. This material consisted of peripheral blood, taken in a trial of Ad26.COV2.S vaccine versus placebo. CDR3 residues: CASSYRQGYSIQYF. As DNA, the CDR3 is TGTGCCAGCAGTTACCGACAGGGCTATTCCATTCAGTACTTC.